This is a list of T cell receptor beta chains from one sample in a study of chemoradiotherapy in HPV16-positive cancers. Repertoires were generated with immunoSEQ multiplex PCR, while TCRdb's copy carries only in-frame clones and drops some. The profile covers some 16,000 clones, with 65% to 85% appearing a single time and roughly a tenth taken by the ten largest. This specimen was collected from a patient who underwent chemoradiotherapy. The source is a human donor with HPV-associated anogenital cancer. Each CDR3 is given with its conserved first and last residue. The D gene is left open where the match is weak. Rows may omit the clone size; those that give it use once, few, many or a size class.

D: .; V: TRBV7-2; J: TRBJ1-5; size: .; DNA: TGTGCCAGCAGCTTAAGCCTAATGACTTCAACCAGCAATCAGCCCCAGCATTTT; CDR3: CASSLSLMTSTSNQPQHF
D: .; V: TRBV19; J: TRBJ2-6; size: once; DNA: TGTGCCAGTAGCCGGACAGTAACCCTCTCTGGGGCCAACGTCCTGACTTTC; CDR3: CASSRTVTLSGANVLTF
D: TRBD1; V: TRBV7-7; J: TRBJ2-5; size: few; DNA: TGTGCTAGCAGCCCCCGAAGGACAGGGGAAGAGACCCAGTACTTC; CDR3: CASSPRRTGEETQYF
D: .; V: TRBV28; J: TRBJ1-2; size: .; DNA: TGTGCCAGCAGACCTACGGGACACTATGGCTACACCTTC; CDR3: CASRPTGHYGYTF
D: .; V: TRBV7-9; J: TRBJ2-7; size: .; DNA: TGTGCCAGCAGCCCCCGGGACTCGAGGCTCTACGAGCAGTACTTC; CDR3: CASSPRDSRLYEQYF
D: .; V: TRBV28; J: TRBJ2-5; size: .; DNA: TGTGCCAGCAGTTTCTCTCCGGGGGCCCAAGAGACCCAGTACTTC; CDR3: CASSFSPGAQETQYF
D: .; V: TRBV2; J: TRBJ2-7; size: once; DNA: TGTGCCAGCAGTGACAGGGCATCCTACGAGCAGTACTTC; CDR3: CASSDRASYEQYF
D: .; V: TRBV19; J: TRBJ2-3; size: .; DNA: TGTGCCAGTAGTAACCAGGGTTCAGATACGCAGTATTTT; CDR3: CASSNQGSDTQYF
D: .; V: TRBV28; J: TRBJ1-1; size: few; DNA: TGTGCCAGCACCGATAGGGTCACTGAAGCTTTCTTT; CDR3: CASTDRVTEAFF
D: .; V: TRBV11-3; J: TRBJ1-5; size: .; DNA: TGTGCCAGCATCACTCAACCCTCCTGGATATGGAAGGCGAATCAGCCCCAGCATTTT; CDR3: CASITQPSWIWKANQPQHF
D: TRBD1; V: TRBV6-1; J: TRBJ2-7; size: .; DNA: TGTGCCAGCAATCCTGGACAGGGTCTAACCTACGAGCAGTACTTC; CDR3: CASNPGQGLTYEQYF
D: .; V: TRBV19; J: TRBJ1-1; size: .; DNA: TGTGCCAGTAGTCCAGGGTTTACCCCGAACACTGAAGCTTTCTTT; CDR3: CASSPGFTPNTEAFF
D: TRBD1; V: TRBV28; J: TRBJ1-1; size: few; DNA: TGTGCCAGCAGGGGAACAGGGGGCGGGTACACTGAAGCTTTCTTT; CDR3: CASRGTGGGYTEAFF
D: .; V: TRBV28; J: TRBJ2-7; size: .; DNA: TGTGCCAGCAGTCCCCAGGGGGGCCAGCAGTACTTC; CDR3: CASSPQGGQQYF
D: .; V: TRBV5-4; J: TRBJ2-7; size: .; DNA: TGTGCCACCCTCGAACAGGGTCTCTCCTACGAGCAGTACTTC; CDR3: CATLEQGLSYEQYF
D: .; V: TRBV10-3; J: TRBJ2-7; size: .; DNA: TGTGCCATCAGTGACAGGGTCTACGAGCAGTACTTC; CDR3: CAISDRVYEQYF
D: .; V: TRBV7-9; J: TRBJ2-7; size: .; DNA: TGTGCCAGCAGCTTACACGGGGAGCAGTACTTC; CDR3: CASSLHGEQYF
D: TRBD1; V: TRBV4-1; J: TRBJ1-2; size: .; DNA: TGCGCCAGCAGCCCTACCGGGGGGACAGCTAACTATGGCTACACCTTC; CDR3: CASSPTGGTANYGYTF
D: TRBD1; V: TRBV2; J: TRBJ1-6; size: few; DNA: TGTGCCAGCAGTCCCAGGACAGGTGGGCATGCCCTCCACTTT; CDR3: CASSPRTGGHALHF
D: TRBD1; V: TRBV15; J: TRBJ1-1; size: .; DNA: TGTGCCACCAGCGAGATTTCAGACAGGGTAGACACTGAAGCTTTCTTT; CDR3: CATSEISDRVDTEAFF
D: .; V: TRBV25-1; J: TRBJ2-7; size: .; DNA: TGTGCCAGCAGTGAATCCGGGACGCAAACCTACGAGCAGTACTTC; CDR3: CASSESGTQTYEQYF
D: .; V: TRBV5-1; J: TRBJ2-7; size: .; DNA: TGCGCCAGCTCCGCTAGCGTCAATCGGGACGAGCAGTACTTC; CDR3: CASSASVNRDEQYF
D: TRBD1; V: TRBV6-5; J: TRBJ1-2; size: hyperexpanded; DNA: TGTGCCAGCACGACAGGGTCTGCCTATGGCTACACCTTC; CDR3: CASTTGSAYGYTF
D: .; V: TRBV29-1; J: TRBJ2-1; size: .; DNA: TGCAGCGTTGGGGCAGGGGAGAATGAGCAGTTCTTC; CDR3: CSVGAGENEQFF
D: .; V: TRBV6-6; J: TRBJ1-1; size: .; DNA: TGTGCCAGCACCCCATGGGGGGCAGGGCGAGGGACTGAAGCTTTCTTT; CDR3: CASTPWGAGRGTEAFF
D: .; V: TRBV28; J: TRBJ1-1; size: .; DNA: TGTGCCAGCAGTTCCCCGCGGGTCGGTGGTAACACTGAAGCTTTCTTT; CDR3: CASSSPRVGGNTEAFF
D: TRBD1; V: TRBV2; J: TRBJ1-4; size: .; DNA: TGTGCCAGCAGGGCTGGGACAGGGACTAATGAAAAACTGTTTTTT; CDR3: CASRAGTGTNEKLFF
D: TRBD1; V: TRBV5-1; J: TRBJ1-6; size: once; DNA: TGCGCCAGCAGCTCGGCTGGGACAGCGGGGCATTCACCCCTCCACTTT; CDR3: CASSSAGTAGHSPLHF
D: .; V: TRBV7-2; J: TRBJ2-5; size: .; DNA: TGTGCCAGCAGCTTTGACCAAGAGACCCAGTACTTC; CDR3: CASSFDQETQYF
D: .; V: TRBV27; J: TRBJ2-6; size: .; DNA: TGTGCCAGCAGTTTTCAGGGGTCCTCTGGGGCCAACGTCCTGACTTTC; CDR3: CASSFQGSSGANVLTF
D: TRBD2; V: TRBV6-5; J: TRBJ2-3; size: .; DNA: TGTGCCAGCAGTCAGCTAGCGGGGGGCACAGATACGCAGTATTTT; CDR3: CASSQLAGGTDTQYF
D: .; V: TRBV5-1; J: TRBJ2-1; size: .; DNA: TGCGCCAGCAGCACCCACTTACGAGCGGGACAGGTCTACAATGAGCAGTTCTTC; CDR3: CASSTHLRAGQVYNEQFF
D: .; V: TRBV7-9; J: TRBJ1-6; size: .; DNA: TGTGCCAGCAGCTTAATAAGCCTGAATTCACCCCTCCACTTT; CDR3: CASSLISLNSPLHF
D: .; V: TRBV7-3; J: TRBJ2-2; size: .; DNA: TGTGCCAGCAGCTTAGTTGGGGGCGCTTCCTCCGGGGAGCTGTTTTTT; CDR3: CASSLVGGASSGELFF
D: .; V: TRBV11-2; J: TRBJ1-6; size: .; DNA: TGTGCCAGCAGCTCAAAATCCGGGAATTCACCCCTCCACTTT; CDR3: CASSSKSGNSPLHF
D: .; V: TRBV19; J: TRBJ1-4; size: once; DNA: TGTGCCAGTAGTATTCTCACGGGGCGACCGAGGGATGAAAAACTGTTTTTT; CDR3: CASSILTGRPRDEKLFF
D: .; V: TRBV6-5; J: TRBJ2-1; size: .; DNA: TGTGCCAGCAGTTACTCGGGCAATGAGCAGTTCTTC; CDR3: CASSYSGNEQFF
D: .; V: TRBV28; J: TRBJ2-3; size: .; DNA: TGTGCCAGCAGTTTATACGGGATCCGGGACTGGAAGGATACGCAGTATTTT; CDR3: CASSLYGIRDWKDTQYF
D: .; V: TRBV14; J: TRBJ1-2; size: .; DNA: TGTGCCAGCAGCCAAACAACAGGGAACTATGGCTACACCTTC; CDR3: CASSQTTGNYGYTF
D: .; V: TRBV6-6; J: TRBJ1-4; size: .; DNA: TGTGCCAGCAGCCGCCTTGCCCCCTCAACTAATGAAAAACTGTTTTTT; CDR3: CASSRLAPSTNEKLFF
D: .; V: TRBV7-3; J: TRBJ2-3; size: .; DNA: TGTGCCAGCAGCTTAATGCCTTCAACTAGCACAGATACGCAGTATTTT; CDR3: CASSLMPSTSTDTQYF
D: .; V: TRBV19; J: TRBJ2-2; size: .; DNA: TGTGCCAGTAGTATCGTGGATAACGGGGAGCTGTTTTTT; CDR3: CASSIVDNGELFF
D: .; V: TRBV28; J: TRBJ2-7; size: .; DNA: TGTGCCAGCTTTACTCCGGGGTCATCCTACGAGCAGTACTTC; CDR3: CASFTPGSSYEQYF
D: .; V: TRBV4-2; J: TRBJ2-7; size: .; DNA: TGTGCCAGCAGCCAAGGGAGTGGGTCACAGGCCCTTTACGAGCAGTACTTC; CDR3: CASSQGSGSQALYEQYF
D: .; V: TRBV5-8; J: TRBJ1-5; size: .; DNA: TGTGCCAGCAATAATTATAAGGATCAGCCCCAGCATTTT; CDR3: CASNNYKDQPQHF
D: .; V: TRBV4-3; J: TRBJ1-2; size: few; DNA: TGCGCCAGCAGCCAACAAGGAGCTAAAGGCCATTTCTATGGCTACACCTTC; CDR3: CASSQQGAKGHFYGYTF
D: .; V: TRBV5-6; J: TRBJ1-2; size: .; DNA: TGTGCCAGCAGCTTGGTCAGGGGCTATGGCTACACCTTC; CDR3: CASSLVRGYGYTF
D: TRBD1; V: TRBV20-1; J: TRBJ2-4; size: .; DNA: TGCAGTACGGTACAGGGGAACATTCAGTACTTC; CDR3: CSTVQGNIQYF
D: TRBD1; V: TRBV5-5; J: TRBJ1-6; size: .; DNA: TGTGCCAGCAGCTTGTTGGGGACAGGGCATAATTCACCCCTCCACTTT; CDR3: CASSLLGTGHNSPLHF
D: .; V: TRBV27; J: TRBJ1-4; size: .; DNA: TGTGCCAGCAGTGGCCACACCACCTCAGGTGAAAAACTGTTTTTT; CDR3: CASSGHTTSGEKLFF